The 7 T cell receptor beta chains in this list originate from one sample, sequenced in a study of blood T cell repertoires in COVID-19. The protocol was immunoSEQ multiplex PCR, while the TCRdb copy is restricted to in-frame clones and leaves out a portion. The data contain 170,000 or so clones, roughly 90% of them singletons. Sequenced material: peripheral blood. These receptor sequences come from a man aged 45-65 years with acute or convalescent COVID-19.

The J gene is TRBJ1-2, the V gene TRBV18; 7 bases align to TRBD1. With V trimmed by 4 bases and J by 3 bases, 8 bases remained unmatched. Germline loops: CDR1 KGHSH, CDR2 LQKENI. The CDR3 is made up of 15 amino acids. CDR3 in DNA: TGTGCCAGCTCACGGATTACAGGGGACGACTATGGCTACACCTTC. Encoded protein: CASSRITGDDYGYTF.

The chain combines TRBV11-2 with TRBJ2-2; possibly TRBD2 for D (6 bases). Germline values: CDR1 SGHAT, CDR2 FQNNGV. With 7 bases removed from V and 6 bases from J, the gap between germline ends came to 24 bases. The CDR3 contains 17 residues. As DNA, the CDR3 is TGTGCCAGCACCCCGACGAGGGGAGGACCGGGGTCCGGGGAGCTGTTTTTT. It yields the protein CASTPTRGGPGSGELFF.

The chain links TRBV6-6 to TRBJ1-1, with D unclear. The V end was cut by 0 bases, the J end by 7 bases, with 9 bases between. This CDR3 has 13 amino acids. Germline CDR1 MNHNY, CDR2 SVGAGI (reference sequence). In nucleotides, the CDR3 is TGTGCCAGCAGTTACTCGGGCATCCATGAAGCTTTCTTT. This translates into CASSYSGIHEAFF.

This clone was counted a single time. The rearrangement links TRBV12-3 or TRBV12-4 to TRBJ1-2; the D is unclear. The CDR3 has 12 residues. V was trimmed by 8 bases and J by 3 bases, leaving 10 bases between them. In DNA form, the CDR3 reads TGTGCCAGCTGGCGGGCGTACTATGGCTACACCTTC. Translated, it gives CASWRAYYGYTF.

The chain recombines TRBV6-2 or TRBV6-3 with TRBJ1-4, with D hard to call. The ends were cut back, 5 bases at V and 0 bases at J, with 7 bases in the middle. This CDR3 contains 14 residues. The germline CDR1 and CDR2 sequences are MNHEY and SVGEGT. CDR3 in amino acids: CASSHGATNEKLFF. The CDR3, as DNA: TGTGCCAGCAGTCACGGAGCAACTAATGAAAAACTGTTTTTT.

This clone appeared once. This CDR3 reads CASSLERAGGPREQYF. For the CDR3, the DNA is TGTGCCAGCAGTTTAGAACGAGCGGGAGGGCCCAGGGAGCAGTACTTC. The chain has TRBV27 and TRBJ2-7; 10 bases align to TRBD2. Germline values: CDR1 MNHEY, CDR2 SMNVEV (reference sequence). The CDR3 spans 16 residues. V was clipped by 2 bases and J by 7 bases; unmatched bases: 11.

This rearrangement joins TRBV6-2 or TRBV6-3 to TRBJ2-2; 9 bases fit TRBD1. V trimming: 6 bases; J trimming: 5 bases; junction bases outside the gene matches: 7. The CDR3 is 15 residues long. Germline V gene data show CDR1 as MNHEY and CDR2 as SVGEGT. CDR3 bases: TGTGCCAGCAGCCCACAGGGGGCAAGGACCGGGGAGCTGTTTTTT. It specifies CASSPQGARTGELFF.